There are a few counts of the clone carrying this T cell receptor (beta chain). Its antigen is unidentified. This entry is derived from a study of a mutant IDH1 vaccine in newly diagnosed glioma. Study background: Previous treatment comprised radiotherapy, temozolomide, or both, mostly both.

Generated by immunoSEQ multiplex PCR, the TCRdb table keeps only in-frame clones and is missing some. The sample consists of around 32,000 clones, roughly 75% of them appearing once. V lost 8 bases and J lost 5; bases outside the gene matches: 6. The germline V gene has CDR1 GTSNPN and CDR2 SVGIG (reference sequence). The CDR3 totals 12 residues. Specified time point: week 35, safety follow-up. Topical imiquimod accompanied each vaccine dose, which consisted of 300 ug of mutant IDH1 20-mer peptide. Every donor had a new WHO grade 3 or 4 astrocytoma that was IDH1-mutant, with loss of nuclear ATRX. This clonotype was obtained from a man aged 40-50 years with glioma. Some clones in this sample may be carry-over from other donors' samples. The rearrangement joins TRBV30 to TRBJ1-5; 7 bases match TRBD1. The material was PBMCs, obtained from a glioma patient whose treatment included an IDH1 peptide vaccine. The chain's CDR3 is CAGGDSYQPQHF. Here the CDR3 DNA reads TGTGCCGGCGGGGACAGTTATCAGCCCCAGCATTTT.